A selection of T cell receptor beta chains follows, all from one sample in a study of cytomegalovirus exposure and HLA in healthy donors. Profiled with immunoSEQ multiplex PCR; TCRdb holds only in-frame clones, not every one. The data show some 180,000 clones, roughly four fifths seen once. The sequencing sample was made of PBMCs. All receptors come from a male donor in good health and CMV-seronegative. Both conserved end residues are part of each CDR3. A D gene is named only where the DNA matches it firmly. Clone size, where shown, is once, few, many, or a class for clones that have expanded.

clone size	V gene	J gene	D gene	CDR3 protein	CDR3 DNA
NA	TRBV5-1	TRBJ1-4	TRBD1	CASSSGQGAHSNEKLFF	TGCGCCAGCAGCTCAGGACAGGGGGCGCATTCTAATGAAAAACTGTTTTTT
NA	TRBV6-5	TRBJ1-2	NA	CASSTIRVSRNGYTF	TGTGCCAGCAGTACAATTCGGGTAAGCCGGAATGGCTACACCTTC
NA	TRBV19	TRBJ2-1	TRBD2	CASSIPGLAGGGQFF	TGTGCCAGTAGTATCCCGGGACTAGCGGGAGGGGGGCAGTTCTTC
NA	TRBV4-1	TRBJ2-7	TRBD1	CASSKPGQGAGEQYF	TGCGCCAGCAGCAAGCCCGGACAGGGGGCGGGGGAGCAGTACTTC
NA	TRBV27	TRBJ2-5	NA	CASSLLAPQETQYF	TGTGCCAGCAGTTTATTGGCCCCTCAAGAGACCCAGTACTTC
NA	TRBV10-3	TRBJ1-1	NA	CAISESRGTEAFF	TGTGCCATCAGTGAAAGTCGGGGCACTGAAGCTTTCTTT
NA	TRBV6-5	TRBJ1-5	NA	CASSSRDGDQPQHF	TGTGCCAGCAGTTCCAGAGATGGAGATCAGCCCCAGCATTTT
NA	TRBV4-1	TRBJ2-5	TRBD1	CASSWTGEETQYF	TGCGCCAGCAGCTGGACAGGGGAGGAGACCCAGTACTTC
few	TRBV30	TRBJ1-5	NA	CAWSVQLYQPQHF	TGTGCCTGGAGTGTACAACTATATCAGCCCCAGCATTTT
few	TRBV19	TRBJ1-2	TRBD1	CASSTRTGKYYGYTF	TGTGCCAGTAGTACTAGGACAGGGAAATACTATGGCTACACCTTC
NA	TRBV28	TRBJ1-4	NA	CASSHATNEKLFF	TGTGCCAGCAGTCATGCAACTAATGAAAAACTGTTTTTT
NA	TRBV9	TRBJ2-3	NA	CASSQAPGDTQYF	TGTGCCAGCAGCCAAGCCCCCGGAGATACGCAGTATTTT
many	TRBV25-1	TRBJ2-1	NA	CASSGTGTVDHRQFF	TGTGCCAGCAGTGGAACCGGGACTGTAGACCATCGGCAGTTCTTC
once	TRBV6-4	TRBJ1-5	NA	CASSPVWPQHF	TGTGCCAGCAGTCCCGTGTGGCCCCAGCATTTT
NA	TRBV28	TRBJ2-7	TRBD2	CASSTTSGSTYEQYF	TGTGCCAGCAGTACAACTAGCGGGAGTACCTACGAGCAGTACTTC
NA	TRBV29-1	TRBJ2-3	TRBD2	CSVERVGGWSDTQYF	TGCAGCGTTGAAAGGGTCGGGGGGTGGTCAGATACGCAGTATTTT
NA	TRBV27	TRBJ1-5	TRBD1	CASRQGNQPQHF	TGTGCCAGCAGACAGGGGAATCAGCCCCAGCATTTT
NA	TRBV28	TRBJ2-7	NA	CASSRSGFASSYEQYF	TGTGCCAGCAGTCGTTCCGGGTTCGCAAGCTCCTACGAGCAGTACTTC
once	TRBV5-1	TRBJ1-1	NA	CASSRGGAMGTEAFF	TGCGCCAGCAGCAGGGGTGGAGCCATGGGGACTGAAGCTTTCTTT
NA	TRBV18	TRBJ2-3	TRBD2	CASWEGVGDTQYF	TGTGCCAGCTGGGAGGGCGTAGGAGATACGCAGTATTTT
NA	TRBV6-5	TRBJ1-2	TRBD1	CASSPGTGDSYGYTF	TGTGCCAGCAGCCCCGGGACAGGCGACTCCTATGGCTACACCTTC
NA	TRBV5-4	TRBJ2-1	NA	CASSSGQYNEQFF	TGTGCCAGCAGCTCAGGACAGTACAATGAGCAGTTCTTC
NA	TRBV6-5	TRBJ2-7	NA	CASSYRGLREQYF	TGTGCCAGCAGTTACAGGGGTCTTCGCGAGCAGTACTTC
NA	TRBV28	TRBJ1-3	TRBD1	CASSFGLERGPRSGNTIYF	TGTGCCAGCAGTTTCGGATTAGAGAGGGGGCCCCGCTCTGGAAACACCATATATTTT
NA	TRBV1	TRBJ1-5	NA	CTSRQGTSNQPQHF	TGCACCAGCAGACAGGGGACTAGCAATCAGCCCCAGCATTTT
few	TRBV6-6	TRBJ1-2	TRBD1	CASSDTGGRGYGYTF	TGTGCCAGCAGTGATACAGGGGGCAGGGGCTATGGCTACACCTTC
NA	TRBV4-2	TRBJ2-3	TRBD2	CASSQGPGLASDTQYF	TGTGCCAGCAGCCAAGGCCCGGGACTAGCATCAGATACGCAGTATTTT
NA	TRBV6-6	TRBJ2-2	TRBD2	CASSWGLAANTGELFF	TGTGCCAGCAGCTGGGGACTAGCCGCGAACACCGGGGAGCTGTTTTTT
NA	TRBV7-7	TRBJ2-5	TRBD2	CASSRGLAFETQYF	TGTGCCAGCAGCCGAGGACTAGCGTTCGAGACCCAGTACTTC